Following are 23 T cell receptor beta chains from one sample sequenced in a study of T cells in Graves' hyperthyroidism and ophthalmopathy. RNA transcripts yielded amplified TCR beta CDR3 regions. A set of HTBI primers served as the primers for a first-round RT-PCR of the TCR CDR3. TCRdb re-called the multiplex PCR reads through MiXCR, storing one row per CDR3 protein. The profile shows under 300,000 distinct CDR3 sequences, roughly 14% of them singletons. The sequencing input was blood. The receptor source for this set is a woman aged 40 to 50 with Graves' hyperthyroidism that later progressed to Graves' ophthalmopathy.

This rearrangement joins TRBV5-6 to TRBJ2-1, with D uncertain. V was clipped by 1 base and J by 4 bases, with 9 bases between them. The CDR3 runs 14 residues. The germline V gene encodes CDR1 SGHDT and CDR2 YYEEEE. As DNA, the CDR3 is TGTGCCAGCAGCTTGAAAAGGGATTACAATGAGCAGTTCTTC. This encodes CASSLKRDYNEQFF.

Turning to this clonotype: At one end, the junction sequence differs from germline, possibly due to a read error. The rearrangement uses TRBV7-9 and TRBJ2-5; tentatively, D is TRBD1 or TRBD2 (6 bases each). The CDR3 consists of 16 residues. Germline V gene data show CDR1 as SEHNR and CDR2 as FQNEAQ (reference sequence). The CDR3 coding sequence is TGTGCCAGCAGCCAGCCTGGGGGCGGGCGGGAAGAGGCCCAGTACTTC. Translation gives CASSQPGGGREEAQYF.

V gene TRBV12-3 or TRBV12-4 combines with J gene TRBJ2-1, with 10 bases aligning to TRBD1. V was clipped by 6 bases and J by 8 bases; unmatched bases: 7. CDR3 size: 14 residues. The CDR3 spells CASRGTGAGDEQFF. Here the CDR3 DNA reads TGTGCCAGCAGAGGGACAGGGGCTGGCGATGAGCAGTTCTTC.

This clonotype has ten or more counts. The chain couples TRBV28 to TRBJ1-5, with D hard to call. Trimming pared 9 bases from V and 0 bases from J, leaving 9 bases between. Germline values: CDR1 MDHEN, CDR2 SYDVKM. There are 13 residues in the CDR3. DNA of the CDR3: TGTGCCAGTCGTACCACTAGCAATCAGCCCCAGCATTTT. Encoded protein: CASRTTSNQPQHF. Looking up the rest from reference TRBV28 and TRBJ1-5 gives the full variable domain: DVKVTQSSRYLVKRTGEKVFLECVQDMDHENMFWYRQDPGLGLRLIYFSYDVKMKEKGDIPEGYSVSREKKERFSLILESASTNQTSMYLCASRTTSNQPQHFGDGTRLSIL.

The genes are TRBV5-1 and TRBJ2-1, with 8 positions matching TRBD2. This CDR3 has 16 amino acids. Germline V lookup: CDR1 SGHRS, CDR2 YFSETQ. V lost 1 base and J lost 1; bases outside the gene matches: 4. As DNA, the CDR3 is TGCGCCAGCAGCTTGATTAGCGGGACGTCCTACAATGAGCAGTTCTTC. It encodes CASSLISGTSYNEQFF.

This clonotype was detected many times. J is TRBJ1-1 and V is TRBV28; D ambiguous. Germline loops: CDR1 MDHEN, CDR2 SYDVKM. The ends were cut back, 4 bases at V and 8 bases at J, with 8 bases in the middle. The CDR3 has 11 residues. The chain's CDR3 is CASSYFREAFF. The CDR3 DNA reads as TGTGCCAGCAGTTACTTCAGGGAAGCTTTCTTT.

This clonotype was detected ten times or more. The chain combines TRBV19 with TRBJ2-2; weak D call: TRBD2 (5 bases). Germline assignment: CDR1 LNHDA and CDR2 SQIVND (reference sequence). The ends were cut back, 3 bases at V and 7 bases at J, with 21 bases in the middle. This CDR3 has 17 amino acids. The CDR3 coding sequence is TGTGCCAGTAGTATCATCCTCCCCCGGGGTGCCAACGGGGAGCTGTTTTTT. As protein: CASSIILPRGANGELFF. Full variable domain (missing parts from reference TRBV19 and TRBJ2-2): DGGITQSPKYLFRKEGQNVTLSCEQNLNHDAMYWYRQDPGQGLRLIYYSQIVNDFQKGDIAEGYSVSREKKESFPLTVTSAQKNPTAFYLCASSIILPRGANGELFFGEGSRLTVL.

This clonotype was seen ten or more times. The V gene is TRBV14, the J gene TRBJ2-4, with D uncertain. Between the trimmed V and J ends, which lost 3 bases and 3 bases, there was a span of 18 bases. CDR3 length equals 17 residues. CDR1 is SGHDN and CDR2 is FVKESK in the germline V gene. The CDR3: CASSQATRLRDKNIQYF. The CDR3, as DNA: TGTGCCAGCAGCCAGGCGACACGTCTAAGGGACAAAAACATTCAGTACTTC.

This clonotype showed up many times. The chain employs TRBV7-8 and TRBJ2-3; TRBD2 matches 11 bases. V lost 3 bases to trimming and J lost 5 bases; unmatched junction nucleotides: 1. The CDR3 totals 14 residues. Germline lookup yields CDR1 SGHVS and CDR2 FQNEAQ. The CDR3 DNA sequence: TGTGCCAGCAGCTTCGGGACTAGCGGAGATACGCAGTATTTT. This codes for CASSFGTSGDTQYF.

Ten or more counts support this clonotype. The rearrangement links TRBV6-1 to TRBJ1-1, with D possibly matching TRBD1 (5 bases). This CDR3 has 13 residues. Germline CDR1 reads MNHNS; CDR2 reads SASEGT. V gave up 6 bases and J gave up 1 base, with 9 bases separating them. CDR3 residues: CASRITGNTEAFF. In DNA, the CDR3 is TGTGCCAGCAGAATTACAGGGAACACTGAAGCTTTCTTT.

A few counts support this clonotype. The chain links TRBV5-4 to TRBJ2-3; TRBD2 is a possible D gene (5 bases). Germline V gene data show CDR1 as SGHNT and CDR2 as YYREEE (reference sequence). The CDR3 runs to 13 residues. V was trimmed by 5 bases and J by 4 bases, leaving 11 bases between them. CDR3: CASRPTGADTQYF. The CDR3 nucleotides are TGTGCCAGCAGGCCCACCGGGGCAGATACGCAGTATTTT.

The chain joins TRBV2 to TRBJ1-2; possibly TRBD1 for D (5 bases). Germline V lookup: CDR1 SNHLY, CDR2 FYNNEI. The length of the CDR3 is 14 residues. V was pared by 1 base and J by 8 bases, with 14 bases between. The DNA of the CDR3 is TGTGCCAGCAGTGAAGGTTTTTTAGGGGACGGCTACACCTTC. Amino acids: CASSEGFLGDGYTF.

This clonotype has a count of ten or more. The gene calls are TRBV28 and TRBJ1-2, with 7 bases identical to TRBD1. The V segment lost 6 bases and the J segment 0 bases; nucleotides outside the gene matches: 4. This CDR3 region has 14 residues. Germline loops: CDR1 MDHEN, CDR2 SYDVKM. This CDR3 is CASSPTGTNYGYTF. The CDR3 DNA follows: TGTGCCAGCAGCCCGACAGGGACTAACTATGGCTACACCTTC.

This clonotype was counted many times. The rearrangement uses TRBV6-2 or TRBV6-3 and TRBJ1-1, with D perhaps TRBD1 (5 bases). The CDR3 runs to 14 residues. V was shortened by 5 bases and J by 0 bases, with 10 bases between the two germline ends. Looked up from germline, CDR1 is MNHEY and CDR2 is SVGEGT. CDR3 DNA sequence: TGTGCCAGCAGTCGTAAGGGGTTGAACACTGAAGCTTTCTTT. It yields the protein CASSRKGLNTEAFF.

Regarding this clonotype: Mismatch with germline at one junction end may stem from a read error. The rearrangement uses TRBV14 and TRBJ2-3; no firm D call. The CDR3 loop spans 14 amino acids. Germline lookup yields CDR1 SGHDN and CDR2 FVKESK. The CDR3 bases are TGTGCCAGCAGCCAAGGCAGGCACACAGATACGCAGAATTTT. Translated: CASSQGRHTDTQNF.

This clonotype was observed many times. The genes are TRBV12-3 or TRBV12-4 and TRBJ2-2; D gene uncertain. Trimming shortened V by 4 bases and J by 1 base, and 4 bases separated the two germline ends. This CDR3 has 13 amino acids. The CDR3 region is CASSSENTGELFF. CDR3 DNA: TGTGCCAGCAGTTCCGAGAACACCGGGGAGCTGTTTTTT.

This clonotype was seen a few times. The chain joins TRBV15 to TRBJ1-5; tentatively, D is TRBD1 (6 bases). The V end lost 2 bases, the J end lost 5 bases, and 13 bases lay between the germline ends. The V gene's germline CDR1 is LNHNV and CDR2 YYDKDF (reference sequence). CDR3 size: 15 residues. The CDR3 DNA sequence: TGTGCCACCAGCAGAAATATCGGGGGCCATCAGCCCCAGCATTTT. It encodes CATSRNIGGHQPQHF.

The chain couples TRBV2 to TRBJ2-1; D possibly corresponds to TRBD2 (5 bases). V lost 2 bases, J lost 7 bases, and 6 bases lay in between. Germline CDR1 SNHLY, CDR2 FYNNEI. This CDR3 spans 12 amino acids. CDR3 sequence (DNA): TGTGCCAGCAGTGAACGGGAAAATGAGCAGTTCTTC. Translation: CASSERENEQFF.

This clonotype was detected ten times or more. The chain recombines TRBV3-1 with TRBJ2-7; TRBD2 matches at 14 bases. CDR3 length: 16 amino acids. Germline V lookup: CDR1 LGHDT, CDR2 YNNKEL (reference sequence). The junction had 3 bases not matched to a gene; V was cut back by 3 bases and J by 2 bases. The CDR3 sequence is CASSQRGLAGAYEQYF. As DNA, the CDR3 is TGTGCCAGCAGCCAGAGGGGACTAGCGGGAGCCTACGAGCAGTACTTC.

Concerning this clonotype: This may arise from a read error, as a much more abundant clone is one base away. This CDR3 is missing its conserved last phenylalanine or tryptophan, likely due to a read error. The chain has TRBV10-2 and TRBJ1-5; D unresolved. V was trimmed by 5 bases and J by 5 bases, leaving 13 bases between them. CDR1 is WSHSY, CDR2 SAAADI, per germline. The CDR3 is 14 residues long. The CDR3, as DNA: TGCGCCAGCAGTCGGGCAGCGGTCGATCAGCCCCAGCATGTT. This gives the protein CASSRAAVDQPQHV.

This clonotype has at least ten counts. DNA for the CDR3: TGTGCCAGTAGTATAGAGACGTGGAATGAGCAGTTCTTC. It encodes CASSIETWNEQFF. V and J are TRBV19 and TRBJ2-1; no clear D gene. The V and J ends lost 0 bases and 7 bases respectively, with 7 bases between them. The CDR3 spans 13 residues. Germline CDR1 reads LNHDA; CDR2 reads SQIVND (reference sequence). The variable domain in full, completed from reference TRBV19 and TRBJ2-1, reads DGGITQSPKYLFRKEGQNVTLSCEQNLNHDAMYWYRQDPGQGLRLIYYSQIVNDFQKGDIAEGYSVSREKKESFPLTVTSAQKNPTAFYLCASSIETWNEQFFGPGTRLTVL.

This clonotype has a count of ten or more. The chain couples TRBV12-3 or TRBV12-4 to TRBJ2-3, with D tentatively TRBD1 (5 bases). V was trimmed by 7 bases and J by 3 bases, leaving 11 bases between them. This CDR3 has 13 amino acids. CDR3 coding DNA: TGTGCCAGCAAGGGGCAAGGGACAGATACGCAGTATTTT. Its translation is CASKGQGTDTQYF.

The V gene is TRBV12-3 or TRBV12-4, the J gene TRBJ1-1; D not resolved. Trimming removed 2 bases from V and 5 bases from J, with 12 bases in between. The length of the CDR3 is 14 residues. CDR3 amino acids: CASSLRGPGTEAFF. CDR3 bases: TGTGCCAGCAGTTTACGCGGCCCCGGGACTGAAGCTTTCTTT.